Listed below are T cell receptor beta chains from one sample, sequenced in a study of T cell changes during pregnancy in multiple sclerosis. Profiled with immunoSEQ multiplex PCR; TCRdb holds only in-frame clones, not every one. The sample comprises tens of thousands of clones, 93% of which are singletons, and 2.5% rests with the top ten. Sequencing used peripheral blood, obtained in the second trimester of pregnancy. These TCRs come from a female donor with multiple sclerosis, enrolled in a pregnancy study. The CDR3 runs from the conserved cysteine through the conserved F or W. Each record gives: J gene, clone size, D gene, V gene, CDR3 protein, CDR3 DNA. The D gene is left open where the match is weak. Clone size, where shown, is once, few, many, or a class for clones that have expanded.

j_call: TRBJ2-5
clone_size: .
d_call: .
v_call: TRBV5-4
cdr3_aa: CASSTRTAETQYF
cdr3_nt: TGTGCCAGCAGCACCCGGACAGCAGAGACCCAGTACTTC

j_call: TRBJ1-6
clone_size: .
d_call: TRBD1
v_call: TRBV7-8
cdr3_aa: CASSLKQGADSPLHF
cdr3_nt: TGTGCCAGCAGCTTGAAACAGGGGGCCGATTCACCCCTCCACTTT

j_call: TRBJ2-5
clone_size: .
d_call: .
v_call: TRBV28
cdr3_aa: CASSLMLGSGETQYF
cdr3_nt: TGTGCCAGCAGTTTAATGTTGGGGAGTGGGGAGACCCAGTACTTC

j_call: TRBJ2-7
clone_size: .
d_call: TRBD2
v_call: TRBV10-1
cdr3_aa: CASSESGGGASYEQYF
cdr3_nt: TGCGCCAGCAGTGAGTCCGGCGGGGGGGCCTCCTACGAGCAGTACTTC

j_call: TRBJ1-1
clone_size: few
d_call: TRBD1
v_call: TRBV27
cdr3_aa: CASSSLLQGAHTEAFF
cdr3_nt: TGTGCCAGCAGTTCCTTGCTACAGGGGGCGCACACTGAAGCTTTCTTT

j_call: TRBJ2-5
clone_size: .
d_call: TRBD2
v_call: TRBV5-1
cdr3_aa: CASSSNGLAGGSGQETQYF
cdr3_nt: TGCGCCAGCAGCTCGAACGGACTAGCGGGGGGCTCAGGGCAAGAGACCCAGTACTTC

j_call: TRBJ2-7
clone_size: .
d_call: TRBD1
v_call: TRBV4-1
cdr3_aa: CASSKGQGWYEQYF
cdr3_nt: TGCGCCAGCAGCAAAGGACAGGGCTGGTACGAGCAGTACTTC

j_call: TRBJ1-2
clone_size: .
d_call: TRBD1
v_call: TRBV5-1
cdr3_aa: CASSLERRGRGYTF
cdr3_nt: TGCGCCAGCAGCTTAGAGAGGAGGGGGCGAGGCTACACCTTC

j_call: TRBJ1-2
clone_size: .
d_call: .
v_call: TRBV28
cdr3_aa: CASSQRTDGYTF
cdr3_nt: TGTGCCAGCAGCCAAAGGACAGATGGCTACACCTTC

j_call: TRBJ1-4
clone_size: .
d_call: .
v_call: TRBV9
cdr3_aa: CASSLGQIYNEKLFF
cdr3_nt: TGTGCCAGCAGCTTAGGACAGATATATAATGAAAAACTGTTTTTT

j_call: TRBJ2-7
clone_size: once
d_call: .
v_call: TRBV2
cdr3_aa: CATKGDYEQYF
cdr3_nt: TGTGCCACCAAGGGGGACTACGAGCAGTACTTC

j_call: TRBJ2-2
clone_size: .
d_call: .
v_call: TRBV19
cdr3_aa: CASINIRDTHTGELFF
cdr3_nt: TGTGCCAGTATCAACATCCGGGACACACACACCGGGGAGCTGTTTTTT

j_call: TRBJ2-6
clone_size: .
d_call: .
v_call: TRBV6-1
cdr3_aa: CASSEDGSGANVLTF
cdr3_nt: TGTGCCAGCAGTGAAGACGGCTCTGGGGCCAACGTCCTGACTTTC

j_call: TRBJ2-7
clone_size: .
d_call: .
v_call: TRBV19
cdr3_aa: CASSARQAIYEQYF
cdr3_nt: TGTGCCAGTAGTGCTAGACAGGCTATCTACGAGCAGTACTTC

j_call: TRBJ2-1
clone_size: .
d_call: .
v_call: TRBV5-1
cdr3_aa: CASSLAQGDYNEQFF
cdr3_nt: TGCGCCAGCAGCTTGGCCCAGGGCGACTACAATGAGCAGTTCTTC

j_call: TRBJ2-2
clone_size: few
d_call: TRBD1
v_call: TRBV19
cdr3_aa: CASSKAFGQGDTGELFF
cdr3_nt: TGTGCCAGTAGTAAAGCGTTCGGACAGGGGGACACCGGGGAGCTGTTTTTT

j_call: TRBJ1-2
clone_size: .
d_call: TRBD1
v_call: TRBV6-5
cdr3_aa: CASSSTGERHGYGYTF
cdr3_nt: TGTGCCAGCAGTTCCACAGGGGAAAGGCATGGCTATGGCTACACCTTC

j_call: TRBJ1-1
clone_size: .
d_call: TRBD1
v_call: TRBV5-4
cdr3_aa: CASSPGQYTEAFF
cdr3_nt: TGTGCCAGCAGCCCGGGACAGTACACTGAAGCTTTCTTT

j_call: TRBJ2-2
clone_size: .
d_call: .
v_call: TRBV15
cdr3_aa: CATSRELTGVTGELFF
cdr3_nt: TGTGCCACCAGCAGAGAATTAACAGGAGTCACCGGGGAGCTGTTTTTT

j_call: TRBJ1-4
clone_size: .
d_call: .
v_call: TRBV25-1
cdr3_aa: CASSVPGNEKLFF
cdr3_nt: TGTGCCAGCAGTGTGCCCGGTAATGAAAAACTGTTTTTT

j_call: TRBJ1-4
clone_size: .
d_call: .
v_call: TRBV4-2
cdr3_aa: CASSPTPGQTNVEKLFF
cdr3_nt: TGTGCCAGCAGCCCCACACCAGGACAGACGAACGTAGAAAAACTGTTTTTT

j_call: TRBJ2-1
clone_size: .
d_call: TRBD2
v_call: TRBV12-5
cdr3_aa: CASDVGLAGGTPYNEQFF
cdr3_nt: TGTGCTAGTGACGTCGGGCTAGCGGGGGGGACACCCTACAATGAGCAGTTCTTC

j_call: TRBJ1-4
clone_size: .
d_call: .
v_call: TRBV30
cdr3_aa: CAWSLAAGDGEKLFF
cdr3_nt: TGTGCCTGGAGTTTGGCGGCAGGGGACGGCGAAAAACTGTTTTTT

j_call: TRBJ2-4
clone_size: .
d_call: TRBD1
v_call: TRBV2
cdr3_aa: CASSVRGQNIQYF
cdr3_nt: TGTGCCAGCAGTGTAAGGGGGCAAAACATTCAGTACTTC

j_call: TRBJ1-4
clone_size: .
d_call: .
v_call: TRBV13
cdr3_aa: CASSLGSYATNEKLFF
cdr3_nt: TGTGCCAGCAGCTTGGGCAGTTATGCAACTAATGAAAAACTGTTTTTT

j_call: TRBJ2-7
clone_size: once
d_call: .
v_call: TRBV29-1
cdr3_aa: CSVGGAGGYEQYF
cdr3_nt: TGCAGCGTTGGGGGGGCAGGGGGCTACGAGCAGTACTTC

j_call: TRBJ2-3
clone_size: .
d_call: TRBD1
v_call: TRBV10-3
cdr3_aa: CAITGGADSDTQYF
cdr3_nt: TGTGCCATCACAGGGGGCGCGGATTCAGATACGCAGTATTTT

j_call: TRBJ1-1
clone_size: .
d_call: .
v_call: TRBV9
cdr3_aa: CASSVRPDTEAFF
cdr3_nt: TGTGCCAGCAGCGTCAGGCCAGACACTGAAGCTTTCTTT

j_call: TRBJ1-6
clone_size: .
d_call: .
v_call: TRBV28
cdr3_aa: CASSFGRRRRFGSPLHF
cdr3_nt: TGTGCCAGCAGTTTCGGTCGAAGGAGACGTTTTGGGTCACCCCTCCACTTT

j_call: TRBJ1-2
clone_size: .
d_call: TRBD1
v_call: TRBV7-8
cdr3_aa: CASSLRQGRGYTF
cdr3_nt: TGTGCCAGCAGCCTCCGACAGGGGCGAGGCTACACCTTC

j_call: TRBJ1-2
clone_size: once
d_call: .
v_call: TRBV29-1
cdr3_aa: CSVEGTGESGYTF
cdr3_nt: TGCAGCGTTGAAGGGACGGGGGAATCGGGCTACACCTTC

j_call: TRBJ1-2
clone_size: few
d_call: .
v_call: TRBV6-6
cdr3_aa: CASSPREANYGYTF
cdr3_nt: TGTGCCAGCAGTCCCCGGGAGGCTAACTATGGCTACACCTTC

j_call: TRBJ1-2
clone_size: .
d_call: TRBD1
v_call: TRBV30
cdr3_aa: CAWSPDRGHGYTF
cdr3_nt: TGTGCCTGGAGCCCGGACAGGGGGCATGGCTACACCTTC

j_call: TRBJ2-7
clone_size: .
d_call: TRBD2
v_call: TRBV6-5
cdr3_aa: CASSYYGGGPYEQYF
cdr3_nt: TGTGCCAGCAGTTACTACGGGGGGGGGCCCTACGAGCAGTACTTC

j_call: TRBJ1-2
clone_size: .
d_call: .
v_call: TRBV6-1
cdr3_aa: CASSEAQGRGYTF
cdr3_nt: TGTGCCAGCAGTGAAGCCCAGGGGAGAGGCTACACCTTC

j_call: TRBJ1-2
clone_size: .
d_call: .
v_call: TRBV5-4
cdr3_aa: CASSFRGAGYGYTF
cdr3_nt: TGTGCCAGCAGCTTCAGGGGCGCTGGTTATGGCTACACCTTC

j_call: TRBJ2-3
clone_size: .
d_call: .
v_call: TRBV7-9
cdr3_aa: CASSSIDTQYF
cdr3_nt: TGTGCCAGCAGCTCCATAGATACGCAGTATTTT

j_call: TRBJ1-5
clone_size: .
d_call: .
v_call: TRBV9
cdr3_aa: CASSVIPGQGAKGGNQPQHF
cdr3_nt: TGTGCCAGCAGCGTTATTCCGGGGCAGGGAGCGAAGGGGGGCAATCAGCCCCAGCATTTT

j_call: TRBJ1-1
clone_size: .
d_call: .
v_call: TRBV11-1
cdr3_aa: CASSFPRGGTEAFF
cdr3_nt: TGTGCCAGCAGCTTTCCCAGGGGTGGCACTGAAGCTTTCTTT

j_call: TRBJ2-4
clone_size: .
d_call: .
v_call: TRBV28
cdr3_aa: CASSLAKNIQYF
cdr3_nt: TGTGCCAGCAGCTTGGCCAAAAACATTCAGTACTTC

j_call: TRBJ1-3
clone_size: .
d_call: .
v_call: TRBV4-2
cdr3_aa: CASSQDSQTSSGNTIYF
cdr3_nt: TGTGCCAGCAGCCAAGATTCCCAAACTAGCTCTGGAAACACCATATATTTT

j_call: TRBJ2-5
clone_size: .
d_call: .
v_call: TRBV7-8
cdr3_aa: CASTPLSQETQYF
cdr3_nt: TGTGCCAGCACCCCACTAAGCCAAGAGACCCAGTACTTC

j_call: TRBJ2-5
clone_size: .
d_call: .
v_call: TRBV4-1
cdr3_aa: CASSQEGEGLQETQYF
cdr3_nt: TGCGCCAGCAGCCAAGAGGGCGAGGGCCTACAAGAGACCCAGTACTTC

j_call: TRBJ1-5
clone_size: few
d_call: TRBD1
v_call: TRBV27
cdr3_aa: CASTGTAHNQPQHF
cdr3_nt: TGTGCCAGCACCGGGACAGCTCACAATCAGCCCCAGCATTTT

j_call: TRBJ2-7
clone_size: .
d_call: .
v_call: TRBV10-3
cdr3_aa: CAIRETGELGEQYF
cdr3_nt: TGTGCCATCAGGGAGACAGGAGAACTCGGCGAGCAGTACTTC

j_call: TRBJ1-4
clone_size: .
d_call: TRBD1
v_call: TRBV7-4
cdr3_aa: CASSSSLGTGREKLFF
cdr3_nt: TGTGCCAGCAGCTCCTCCCTCGGGACAGGGCGTGAAAAACTGTTTTTT

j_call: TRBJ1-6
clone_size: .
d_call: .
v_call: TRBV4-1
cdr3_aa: CASSQVGREVNSPLHF
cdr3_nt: TGCGCCAGCAGCCAAGTCGGAAGGGAGGTAAATTCACCCCTCCACTTT

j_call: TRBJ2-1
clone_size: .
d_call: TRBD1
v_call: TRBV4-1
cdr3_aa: CASSQQGASQFF
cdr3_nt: TGCGCCAGCAGCCAACAGGGGGCTTCGCAGTTCTTC

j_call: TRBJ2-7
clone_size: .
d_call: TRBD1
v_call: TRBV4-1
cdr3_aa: CASSLGQGASEQYF
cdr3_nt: TGCGCCAGCAGCCTGGGACAGGGGGCAAGCGAGCAGTACTTC

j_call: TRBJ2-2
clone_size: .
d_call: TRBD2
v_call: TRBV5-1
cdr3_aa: CASRLAVNTGELFF
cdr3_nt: TGCGCCAGCAGACTAGCGGTGAACACCGGGGAGCTGTTTTTT

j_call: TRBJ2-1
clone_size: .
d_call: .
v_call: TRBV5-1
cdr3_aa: CASSYGPGEQIRYNEQFF
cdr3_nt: TGCGCCAGCAGCTACGGACCGGGGGAGCAAATACGGTACAATGAGCAGTTCTTC

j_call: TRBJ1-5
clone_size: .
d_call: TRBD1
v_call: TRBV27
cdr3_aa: CASRFSGGPNQPQHF
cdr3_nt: TGTGCCAGCAGATTTTCAGGGGGGCCCAATCAGCCCCAGCATTTT

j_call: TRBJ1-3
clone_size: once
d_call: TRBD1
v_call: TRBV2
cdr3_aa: CASRYRGGNTIYF
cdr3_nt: TGTGCCAGCAGGTACAGGGGAGGAAACACCATATATTTT

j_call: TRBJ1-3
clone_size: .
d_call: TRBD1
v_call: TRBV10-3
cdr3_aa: CASRGASGNTIYF
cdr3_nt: TGTGCCTCCAGGGGGGCCTCTGGAAACACCATATATTTT

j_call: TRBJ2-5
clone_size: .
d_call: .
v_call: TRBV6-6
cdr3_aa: CASSSSTAQETQYF
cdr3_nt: TGTGCCAGCAGTTCGTCGACAGCCCAAGAGACCCAGTACTTC

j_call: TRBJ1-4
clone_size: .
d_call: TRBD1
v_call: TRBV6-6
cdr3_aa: CASSSRGQGGEKLFF
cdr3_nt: TGTGCCAGCAGTTCCCGAGGACAGGGTGGGGAAAAACTGTTTTTT

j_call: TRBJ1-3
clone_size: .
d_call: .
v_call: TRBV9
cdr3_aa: CASSVSDSLMDTIYF
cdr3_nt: TGTGCCAGCAGCGTCAGTGACTCCTTGATGGACACCATATATTTT

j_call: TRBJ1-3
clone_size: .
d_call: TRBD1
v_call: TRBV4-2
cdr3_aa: CASSQDLGQGSGNTIYF
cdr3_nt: TGTGCCAGCAGCCAAGACCTTGGACAGGGGTCTGGAAACACCATATATTTT